These 12 T cell receptor beta chains were all obtained from the same sample, sequenced in a study of T cell responses to AZD1222 COVID-19 vaccine. The table came from immunoSEQ multiplex PCR; TCRdb's copy has only in-frame clones and leaves some out. Among roughly 200,000 clones listed, 88% were seen once. The starting material was peripheral blood, obtained on day 0 of AZD1222 vaccination. These receptors came from an adult in good health.

The rearrangement joins TRBV2 to TRBJ2-1; 7 positions match TRBD1. J lost 1 base, V lost 8 bases, and 2 bases had no gene match. The CDR3 totals 13 residues. CDR1 is SNHLY and CDR2 is FYNNEI in the germline V gene. The CDR3 region has the DNA TGTGCCAGCGCAGGGGGATCCTACAATGAGCAGTTCTTC. Its protein is CASAGGSYNEQFF.

This clone was detected only once. The rearrangement joins TRBV5-4 to TRBJ2-1; 8 nucleotides line up with TRBD1. J lost 4 bases, V lost 6 bases, and 9 bases had no gene match. Germline V gene data show CDR1 as SGHNT and CDR2 as YYREEE (reference sequence). The CDR3 contains 15 residues. CDR3 region: CASNDRGTGYNEQFF. CDR3 bases: TGTGCCAGCAACGACCGAGGGACAGGTTACAATGAGCAGTTCTTC.

This chain's CDR3 is CASSQGQPDTQYF. Here the CDR3 DNA reads TGTGCCAGCAGCCAAGGACAGCCAGATACGCAGTATTTT. This chain connects TRBV3-1 (or the pseudogene TRBV3-2) to TRBJ2-3, with D maybe TRBD1 (5 bases). The CDR3 is 13 amino acids. Germline V CDR1 and CDR2: LGHDT, YNNKEL (reference sequence). V gave up 1 base and J gave up 4 bases, with 6 bases separating them.

The chain combines TRBV5-4 with TRBJ1-1, with 11 bases lining up with TRBD1. The CDR3 contains 14 residues. Per germline, CDR1 SGHNT and CDR2 YYREEE (reference sequence). V dropped 4 bases and J dropped 4; count of bases not matched to a gene: 3. CDR3 sequence reads: CASSKGQGGTEAFF. CDR3 sequence (DNA): TGTGCCAGCAGCAAGGGACAGGGGGGCACTGAAGCTTTCTTT.

This chain links TRBV28 with TRBJ2-2; D is unclear. This CDR3 contains 15 residues. The germline V gene encodes CDR1 MDHEN and CDR2 SYDVKM. V was clipped by 7 bases and J by 4 bases, with 16 bases between them. The DNA of the CDR3 is TGTGCCAGCACCGTTAGGGCAGAGCTCACCGGGGAGCTGTTTTTT. It translates to CASTVRAELTGELFF.

The V call is TRBV19, the J call TRBJ2-2; D is ambiguous. The CDR3 runs to 13 residues. V lost 3 bases and J 6 bases, leaving 8 bases between the germline ends. Germline CDR1 LNHDA, CDR2 SQIVND (reference sequence). As DNA, the CDR3 is TGTGCCAGTAGTATTCCCGGCGCCGGGGAGCTGTTTTTT. It codes for CASSIPGAGELFF.

This clone was recorded only once. This rearrangement joins TRBV16 to TRBJ2-7; a possible D gene is TRBD2 (6 bases). The CDR3 is made up of 13 amino acids. Trimming took 0 bases from V and 12 from J, leaving 15 bases between them. Looked up from germline, CDR1 is KGHSY and CDR2 is FQNENV. DNA for the CDR3: TGTGCCAGCAGCCAATCTACGTGGAGGGAGTCGTACTTC. This gives the protein CASSQSTWRESYF.

This clone was detected once. The chain uses TRBV7-3 and TRBJ2-1; TRBD2 matches 8 bases. The CDR3 spans 15 residues. Germline loops: CDR1 SGHTA, CDR2 FQGTGA. Germline trimming cut 1 base from V and 2 bases from J; bases unmatched to any gene: 1. CDR3 sequence (DNA): TGTGCCAGCAGCTTAAATAGCGGGGCCTACAATGAGCAGTTCTTC. Its translation: CASSLNSGAYNEQFF.

V gene TRBV19 combines with J gene TRBJ1-1; D is uncertain. Per germline, CDR1 LNHDA and CDR2 SQIVND (reference sequence). V dropped 6 bases and J dropped 0 bases, with 11 bases sitting between them. CDR3 size: 14 residues. CDR3 sequence reads: CASSVRTVNTEAFF. The DNA for the CDR3 is TGTGCCAGTAGCGTCCGGACTGTGAACACTGAAGCTTTCTTT.

This chain joins TRBV7-3 and TRBJ1-1; the match to TRBD1 covers 9 bases. J lost 4 bases, V lost 5 bases, and 8 bases had no gene match. CDR1 SGHTA and CDR2 FQGTGA come from the germline V gene. The CDR3 is 15 residues long. CDR3 loop: CASSRTGGRVTEAFF. The CDR3 DNA reads TGTGCCAGCAGCAGAACAGGGGGCAGGGTCACTGAAGCTTTCTTT.

The V and J genes are TRBV19 and TRBJ1-1, with D possibly being TRBD1 (6 bases). V lost 5 bases, J lost 0 bases, and 13 bases lay in between. The CDR3 totals 15 residues. The V gene's germline CDR1 is LNHDA and CDR2 SQIVND (reference sequence). The CDR3 DNA follows: TGTGCCAGTAGTGTCAACAGGGCCCTGAACACTGAAGCTTTCTTT. Translation gives CASSVNRALNTEAFF.

The V call is TRBV4-2, the J call TRBJ2-3, with TRBD2 identical over 9 bases. V trimming: 4 bases; J trimming: 3 bases; junction bases outside the gene matches: 14. CDR3 length equals 18 residues. Germline CDR1 and CDR2: LGHNA and YNFKEQ. CDR3 nucleotides: TGTGCCAGCAGCCCATCCCAGGGAGAAAGCGGGGGGACAGATACGCAGTATTTT. Translating gives CASSPSQGESGGTDTQYF.